These 16 T cell receptor beta chains were sequenced from one sample in a study of blood T cell repertoires in COVID-19. The assay was immunoSEQ multiplex PCR, and TCRdb's table has in-frame clones only and misses some. This table holds about 120,000 clones, roughly 77% found once. Material for sequencing was peripheral blood. The source is a man aged 55 to 69 with active or convalescent COVID-19.

This sequence joins TRBV28 and TRBJ1-6; 9 bases are shared with TRBD1. The CDR3 loop spans 16 amino acids. Per the germline V gene, CDR1 is MDHEN and CDR2 is SYDVKM. The J segment lost 10 bases and the V segment lost 1 base, leaving 8 bases of the junction unmatched. CDR3 in DNA: TGTGCCAGCAGTTTATTACCTGGACAGGGGCCCTCACCCCTCCACTTT. This sequence encodes CASSLLPGQGPSPLHF.

V and J are TRBV12-3 or TRBV12-4 and TRBJ2-7; D is ambiguous. V was clipped by 5 bases and J by 9 bases, with 17 bases between them. The CDR3 is made up of 13 amino acids. The CDR3 loop is CASSPTAVLGQYF. The CDR3 DNA reads TGTGCCAGCAGTCCAACGGCGGTCCTAGGGCAGTACTTC.

The chain couples TRBV28 to TRBJ1-1; 7 bases line up with TRBD1. In germline, CDR1 is MDHEN, CDR2 SYDVKM. Trimming cost V 3 bases and J 6 bases; bases outside gene matches: 10. The CDR3 covers 15 residues. CDR3 amino acids: CASSFSTGKFAEAFF. The CDR3 bases are TGTGCCAGCAGTTTCTCGACAGGGAAGTTTGCTGAAGCTTTCTTT.

In this sample, this clone turned up a few times. Other DNA sequences in this sample translate to the same CDR3. In DNA form, the CDR3 reads TGTGCCAGCAGTCTGGGAGTTGGAAATCAGCCCCAGCATTTT. Protein product: CASSLGVGNQPQHF. The chain couples TRBV6-2 or TRBV6-3 to TRBJ1-5; no definite D call. This CDR3 has 14 amino acids. The V end was cut by 5 bases, the J end by 4 bases, with 12 bases between. The V gene's germline CDR1 is MNHEY and CDR2 SVGEGT.

This chain uses TRBV7-2 with TRBJ2-7; 10 bases align to TRBD2. CDR3 length: 15 residues. Germline assignment: CDR1 SGHTA and CDR2 FQGNSA. The J segment lost 4 bases and the V segment lost 1 base, leaving 4 bases of the junction unmatched. CDR3 bases: TGTGCCAGCAGCTTAGAAGGGACTAGCGATTACGAGCAGTACTTC. The encoded protein is CASSLEGTSDYEQYF.

The chain combines TRBV19 with TRBJ2-7, with 7 bases identical to TRBD1. Germline-derived CDR1 and CDR2 are LNHDA and SQIVND (reference sequence). V trimming: 5 bases; J trimming: 0 bases; junction bases outside the gene matches: 7. There are 15 residues in the CDR3. The CDR3 here is CASSLGQVSSYEQYF. The CDR3 DNA sequence: TGTGCCAGTAGTCTCGGACAGGTCAGCTCCTACGAGCAGTACTTC.

The gene calls are TRBV7-2 and TRBJ1-2; D is unresolved. CDR1 SGHTA and CDR2 FQGNSA come from the germline V gene. Trimming shortened V by 0 bases and J by 1 base, and 12 bases separated the two germline ends. The CDR3 sequence is 16 residues long. DNA of the CDR3: TGTGCCAGCAGCTTAGCTTACTATGACTTTAACTATGGCTACACCTTC. Its translation is CASSLAYYDFNYGYTF.

This clone appeared a few times. The chain employs TRBV19 and TRBJ1-2, with no clear D. CDR1 is LNHDA and CDR2 is SQIVND in the germline V gene (reference sequence). Trimming stripped 8 bases from V and 0 bases from J, with 13 bases between. The CDR3 runs to 14 residues. The CDR3 coding sequence is TGTGCCAGTCGTGTCTCGGGAGCTAACTATGGCTACACCTTC. It specifies CASRVSGANYGYTF.

The chain couples TRBV5-1 to TRBJ2-7; 8 bases are a match to TRBD2. The CDR3 is 16 residues long. The germline V gene encodes CDR1 SGHRS and CDR2 YFSETQ. Unmatched junction bases numbered 9, after V lost 4 bases and J lost 0 bases. CDR3 in amino acids: CASSLAGGQTSYEQYF. CDR3 sequence (DNA): TGCGCCAGCAGCCTGGCGGGGGGTCAGACCTCCTACGAGCAGTACTTC.

This clone turned up a few times. This rearrangement joins TRBV9 to TRBJ2-7, with 10 bases aligning to TRBD2. This CDR3 comprises 15 residues. Germline CDR1 and CDR2: SGDLS and YYNGEE. The J segment lost 4 bases and the V segment lost 4 bases, leaving 8 bases of the junction unmatched. The CDR3, as DNA: TGTGCCAGCAGCCCGGCAGCGGGAGGGTCTTACGAGCAGTACTTC. Residues: CASSPAAGGSYEQYF.

The J gene is TRBJ1-2, the V gene TRBV7-8; 7 positions agree with TRBD1. Losses at the gene ends were 5 bases for V and 2 bases for J; bases not matched to a gene: 5. The germline CDR1 and CDR2 sequences are SGHVS and FQNEAQ. The CDR3 consists of 14 residues. For the CDR3, the DNA is TGTGCCAGCAGCCCCATCAGGGGGAACTATGGCTACACCTTC. It translates to CASSPIRGNYGYTF.

V and J are TRBV6-5 and TRBJ1-1, with TRBD1 matching over 9 bases. J was trimmed by 1 base and V by 7 bases; bases with no gene match: 4. The CDR3 has 14 residues. The germline gives CDR1 MNHEY, CDR2 SVGAGI. Written as DNA, the CDR3 is TGTGCCAGCAATCTACAGGGGGCGAACACTGAAGCTTTCTTT. Amino acids: CASNLQGANTEAFF.

In nucleotides, the CDR3 is TGTGCCAGCAGGGGCGGTACAGGGGGAGCCTACAATGAGCAGTTCTTC. Translation: CASRGGTGGAYNEQFF. The rearrangement uses TRBV7-2 and TRBJ2-1; 8 positions agree with TRBD1. CDR3 length: 16 residues. The V segment lost 6 bases and the J segment 2 bases; nucleotides outside the gene matches: 9. Germline V gene sequence: CDR1 SGHTA, CDR2 FQGNSA.

The chain links TRBV2 to TRBJ1-4; 8 bases agree with TRBD1. The germline gives CDR1 SNHLY, CDR2 FYNNEI. The CDR3 is 14 residues long. With 6 bases clipped from V and 2 bases from J, the junction kept 2 bases outside the gene matches. CDR3: CASRTGVTNEKLFF. The CDR3 DNA follows: TGTGCCAGCAGGACAGGGGTTACTAATGAAAAACTGTTTTTT. The variable domain in full, with the rest retrieved from reference TRBV2 and TRBJ1-4, is EPEVTQTPSHQVTQMGQEVILRCVPISNHLYFYWYRQILGQKVEFLVSFYNNEISEKSEIFDDQFSVERPDGSNFTLKIRSTKLEDSAMYFCASRTGVTNEKLFFGSGTQLSVL.

This clone was recorded a few times. V gene TRBV18 combines with J gene TRBJ2-5; D is unclear. The length of the CDR3 is 14 residues. Germline V CDR1 and CDR2: KGHSH, LQKENI. V shed 0 bases and J shed 3 bases, with 8 bases lying between them. This CDR3 is CASSPPSQKETQYF. The DNA for the CDR3 is TGTGCCAGCTCACCACCCTCACAGAAAGAGACCCAGTACTTC.

This clone was recorded once. The chain links TRBV6-1 to TRBJ2-7, with TRBD1 matching 7 bases. V lost 1 base and J lost 2; bases outside the gene matches: 5. The CDR3 has 15 residues. The V gene's germline CDR1 is MNHNS and CDR2 SASEGT. CDR3 DNA sequence: TGTGCCAGCAGTGAAGGAGGGACAGTAGCCTACGAGCAGTACTTC. Amino acids: CASSEGGTVAYEQYF.